This T cell receptor beta chain was documented in a study of T cells after yellow fever vaccination. Whole-study results and caveats: CD4 and CD8 compartments shared a small share of clonotypes, likely from convergent recombination. Boosting was followed by the reappearance of most primary-vaccination clones (around 95% CD4, around 86% CD8). Weaker overall was a secondary response that nonetheless peaked faster, on day 5 versus 15.

V gave up 6 bases and J gave up 5 bases; unmatched junction bases: 7. The germline CDR1 and CDR2 sequences are SQVTM and ANQGSEA. This CDR3 is built from 12 residues. TCRdb re-called the 5' RACE reads with MiXCR, one entry per CDR3 protein. The sample lists over 300,000 distinct CDR3 sequences, around 7.3% occurring once. This clonotype was counted many times. Antigen unknown. The sample was PBMCs, taken about 41 days after the first yellow fever vaccination. This sequence joins TRBV29-1 and TRBJ2-7; 7 positions agree with TRBD1. The origin of this receptor is a man aged 18 to 30 who received the YFV17D yellow fever vaccine. CDR3 DNA: TGCAGCGTGGTAAGAGACAGGGACGAGCAGTACTTC. It translates to CSVVRDRDEQYF.